This T cell receptor beta chain was captured by sequencing in a study of cytomegalovirus exposure and HLA in healthy donors. The study, taken as a whole, reports: It was about 150 TCR beta chains that were listed as cytomegalovirus-associated.

Remarks on this clone: Its antigen is not known.

The V segment lost 5 bases and the J segment 5 bases; nucleotides outside the gene matches: 8. Germline CDR1 and CDR2: LNHDA and SQIVND (reference sequence). The CDR3 covers 15 residues. Likely unrecorded immune exposures existed in these nominally healthy donors. The PCR was carried out with 60 Vbeta primers and 13 Jbeta primers. Sequenced by immunoSEQ multiplex PCR; TCRdb stores in-frame clones only, minus some. The sample lists some 130,000 clones, about 77% occurring once. This TCR was recovered from a male donor in good health and CMV-seronegative. Source material: PBMCs. The chain employs TRBV19 and TRBJ2-7, with TRBD2 matching 11 bases. The DNA of the CDR3 is TGTGCCAGTAGTTCCAATAGCGGGGGGGCCAACGAGCAGTACTTC. It is translated as CASSSNSGGANEQYF.